Following are 30 T cell receptor beta chains from one sample sequenced in a study of blood T cell repertoires in COVID-19. Libraries were prepared by immunoSEQ multiplex PCR; TCRdb keeps only in-frame clonotypes and omits some of them. The sample shows some 21,000 clones, less than 75% of them seen only once. Input material: peripheral blood. The source is a human donor in a cohort sampled during active or convalescent COVID-19.

This clone has only one observation. The CDR3 loop is CASSFRGSTDTQYF. The CDR3 nucleotides are TGTGCCAGCAGCTTCCGGGGTAGCACAGATACGCAGTATTTT. The V gene is TRBV5-6, the J gene TRBJ2-3; weak D call: TRBD2 (5 bases). V lost 2 bases and J 0 bases, leaving 7 bases between the germline ends. Germline CDR1 and CDR2: SGHDT and YYEEEE. The CDR3 is 14 residues long. The full variable domain, in which reference TRBV5-6 and TRBJ2-3 provide the parts outside the CDR3, is DAGVTQSPTHLIKTRGQQVTLRCSPKSGHDTVSWYQQALGQGPQFIFQYYEEEERQRGNFPDRFSGHQFPNYSSELNVNALLLGDSALYLCASSFRGSTDTQYFGPGTRLTVL.

The chain joins TRBV30 to TRBJ2-7; D is ambiguous. Trimming pared 5 bases from V and 3 bases from J, leaving 14 bases between. CDR3 length equals 13 residues. Per the germline V gene, CDR1 is GTSNPN and CDR2 is SVGIG (reference sequence). CDR3 loop: CAWVASPVYEQYF. The CDR3 DNA follows: TGTGCCTGGGTCGCAAGCCCGGTCTACGAGCAGTACTTC.

This sequence joins TRBV6-1 and TRBJ1-2; unclear D gene. CDR1 MNHNS and CDR2 SASEGT come from the germline V gene. The ends were cut back, 2 bases at V and 2 bases at J, with 6 bases in the middle. This CDR3 comprises 13 residues. As DNA, the CDR3 is TGTGCCAGCAGTGAAACAGAAAACTATGGCTACACCTTC. The encoded protein is CASSETENYGYTF.

V and J are TRBV6-5 and TRBJ1-1; D gene unclear. V shed 7 bases and J shed 0 bases, with 6 bases lying between them. This CDR3 comprises 12 residues. Germline CDR1 and CDR2: MNHEY and SVGAGI. The DNA for the CDR3 is TGTGCCAGCACTCCCCTGAACACTGAAGCTTTCTTT. This gives the protein CASTPLNTEAFF.

The CDR3 spells CASSEGLRTSGRQTYEQYF. CDR3 sequence (DNA): TGCGCCAGCAGTGAGGGGCTCAGGACTAGCGGGAGGCAAACCTACGAGCAGTACTTC. This chain uses TRBV10-1 with TRBJ2-7, with TRBD2 matching over 14 bases. The CDR3 has 19 amino acids. Trimming cost V 2 bases and J 2 bases; bases outside gene matches: 11. From germline, CDR1 is WNHNN and CDR2 SYGVQD (reference sequence).

This chain connects TRBV6-5 to TRBJ2-7; TRBD1 matches 7 bases. Germline V gene data show CDR1 as MNHEY and CDR2 as SVGAGI. CDR3 length: 13 amino acids. V lost 7 bases and J lost 6; bases outside the gene matches: 9. CDR3 loop: CASTGTASSEQYF. The CDR3 coding sequence is TGTGCCAGCACCGGGACAGCCTCTAGCGAGCAGTACTTC.

This clone was observed a few times. The chain combines TRBV7-2 with TRBJ2-2; 7 bases are shared with TRBD1. Germline CDR1 reads SGHTA; CDR2 reads FQGNSA. CDR3 size: 15 residues. The V and J ends lost 5 bases and 0 bases, in that order; junction bases with no gene match: 3. CDR3 coding DNA: TGTGCCAGCAGCCCGACAGGGACGAACACCGGGGAGCTGTTTTTT. Its protein is CASSPTGTNTGELFF.

Of note for this clone: Other DNA variants within this sample encode the same CDR3. The chain combines TRBV10-1 with TRBJ2-5, with 9 bases lining up with TRBD2. This CDR3 is 15 amino acids long. Germline V gene data show CDR1 as WNHNN and CDR2 as SYGVQD (reference sequence). V lost 0 bases to trimming and J lost 3 bases; unmatched junction nucleotides: 2. The CDR3 DNA is TGCGCCAGCAGTGAGTCGGGACTAGCTGAAGAGACCCAGTACTTC. Protein sequence: CASSESGLAEETQYF.

This sequence joins TRBV2 and TRBJ1-6, with TRBD1 identical over 9 bases. This CDR3 spans 18 amino acids. V lost 6 bases, J lost 6 bases, and 15 bases stayed unmatched. CDR1 SNHLY and CDR2 FYNNEI come from the germline V gene. CDR3: CASRPGTGPLGFNSPLHF. The CDR3, as DNA: TGTGCCAGCAGACCCGGGACAGGGCCCCTGGGGTTTAATTCACCCCTCCACTTT.

The chain uses TRBV7-9 and TRBJ1-2; 8 bases line up with TRBD1. Trimming took 6 bases from V and 7 from J; bases not matched to a gene: 7. The CDR3 extends over 13 amino acids. Germline V gives CDR1 SEHNR, CDR2 FQNEAQ (reference sequence). The CDR3 spells CASRSRGHIGYTF. The CDR3 DNA reads as TGTGCCAGCAGAAGCAGGGGGCATATTGGCTACACCTTC.

The genes are TRBV5-6 and TRBJ1-1; a possible D gene is TRBD1 (6 bases). The V gene's germline CDR1 is SGHDT and CDR2 YYEEEE. With 0 bases removed from V and 4 bases from J, the gap between germline ends came to 7 bases. The CDR3 extends over 13 amino acids. CDR3 amino acids: CASSLVGATEAFF. As DNA, the CDR3 is TGTGCCAGCAGCTTGGTGGGGGCCACTGAAGCTTTCTTT. Drawing the rest from reference TRBV5-6 and TRBJ1-1, the complete variable domain is DAGVTQSPTHLIKTRGQQVTLRCSPKSGHDTVSWYQQALGQGPQFIFQYYEEEERQRGNFPDRFSGHQFPNYSSELNVNALLLGDSALYLCASSLVGATEAFFGQGTRLTVV.

The V gene is TRBV2, the J gene TRBJ1-2; no definite D call. The CDR3 length is 10 residues. Germline V gene lookup returns CDR1 SNHLY and CDR2 FYNNEI. Trimming shortened V by 6 bases and J by 8 bases, and 7 bases separated the two germline ends. CDR3 residues: CASRWEGYTF. The CDR3 coding sequence is TGTGCCAGCAGATGGGAGGGCTACACCTTC.

This clone was counted a few times. The rearrangement links TRBV5-1 to TRBJ1-1, with TRBD1 as a possible D gene (5 bases). The CDR3 extends over 14 amino acids. The germline CDR1 and CDR2 sequences are SGHRS and YFSETQ. The V end lost 2 bases, the J end lost 2 bases, and 10 bases lay between the germline ends. The CDR3: CASSFDSANTEAFF. CDR3 coding DNA: TGCGCCAGCAGCTTTGACAGCGCCAACACTGAAGCTTTCTTT.

The chain couples TRBV29-1 to TRBJ1-5; possibly TRBD1 for D (5 bases). CDR1 SQVTM and CDR2 ANQGSEA come from the germline V gene. V shed 1 base and J shed 6 bases, with 13 bases lying between them. There are 14 residues in the CDR3. CDR3 region: CSVEGEGAGQPQHF. In DNA form, the CDR3 reads TGCAGCGTTGAAGGGGAAGGGGCTGGTCAGCCCCAGCATTTT.

V gene TRBV7-9 combines with J gene TRBJ1-1; D is perhaps TRBD1 (5 bases). The V end lost 4 bases, the J end lost 4 bases, and 16 bases lay between the germline ends. Germline V CDR1 and CDR2: SEHNR, FQNEAQ (reference sequence). This CDR3 comprises 15 residues. For the CDR3, the DNA is TGTGCCAGCAGCTCAACAACAGGTCGGATCACTGAAGCTTTCTTT. It translates to CASSSTTGRITEAFF.

This sequence joins TRBV6-5 and TRBJ1-5; D possibly corresponds to TRBD1 (5 bases). V was shortened by 5 bases and J by 4 bases, with 12 bases between the two germline ends. Germline-derived CDR1 and CDR2 are MNHEY and SVGAGI. This CDR3 contains 14 residues. Written as DNA, the CDR3 is TGTGCCAGCAGTAACCGACAGCCTAATCAGCCCCAGCATTTT. Its protein product is CASSNRQPNQPQHF.

V and J are TRBV20-1 and TRBJ1-2, with D uncertain. With 6 bases removed from V and 4 bases from J, the gap between germline ends came to 9 bases. The CDR3 spans 11 residues. CDR1 and CDR2 from the germline V gene are DFQATT and SNEGSKA (reference sequence). CDR3 loop: CSAKRAYGYTF. Written as DNA, the CDR3 is TGCAGTGCCAAGAGGGCCTATGGCTACACCTTC.

The CDR3 sequence: CASSLLQGYTEAFF. In DNA form, the CDR3 reads TGTGCCAGCAGCTTATTACAGGGTTACACTGAAGCTTTCTTT. V gene TRBV7-9 combines with J gene TRBJ1-1; a weak D match, TRBD1 (6 bases). The CDR3 has 14 amino acids. Germline CDR1 is SEHNR and CDR2 is FQNEAQ (reference sequence). V was pared by 2 bases and J by 3 bases, with 10 bases between. The full variable domain, its missing parts supplied by reference TRBV7-9 and TRBJ1-1, is DTGVSQNPRHKITKRGQNVTFRCDPISEHNRLYWYRQTLGQGPEFLTYFQNEAQLEKSRLLSDRFSAERPKGSFSTLEIQRTEQGDSAMYLCASSLLQGYTEAFFGQGTRLTVV.

This chain links TRBV2 with TRBJ1-1; TRBD1 agrees at 8 bases. CDR1 and CDR2 from the germline V gene are SNHLY and FYNNEI. CDR3 length: 11 residues. Trimming took 8 bases from V and 9 from J; bases not matched to a gene: 5. CDR3 DNA sequence: TGTGCCAGCGGCCGGGACAGGAAAGCTTTCTTT. Encoded protein: CASGRDRKAFF.

The J gene is TRBJ1-1, the V gene TRBV12-3 or TRBV12-4, with D maybe TRBD1 (5 bases). The CDR3 length is 13 residues. V was shortened by 6 bases and J by 8 bases, with 16 bases between the two germline ends. CDR3 bases: TGTGCCAGCAGCTTGAGACAGTCATCAGAAGCTTTCTTT. This sequence encodes CASSLRQSSEAFF.

The chain carries TRBV28 and TRBJ1-3, with TRBD1 matching over 10 bases. Germline trimming cut 3 bases from V and 7 bases from J; bases unmatched to any gene: 3. In germline, CDR1 is MDHEN, CDR2 SYDVKM. There are 14 residues in the CDR3. The CDR3: CASSLTGGRNTIYF. Here the CDR3 DNA reads TGTGCCAGCAGTTTGACAGGGGGCCGTAACACCATATATTTT.

This clone is classed as medium-sized (0.01 to 0.1%). The rearrangement links TRBV15 to TRBJ2-3; 11 bases map to TRBD2. Germline V CDR1 and CDR2: LNHNV, YYDKDF (reference sequence). The CDR3 sequence is 18 residues long. The junction had 9 bases not matched to a gene; V was cut back by 0 bases and J by 4 bases. The CDR3 coding sequence is TGTGCCACCAGCAGAGATCCGGGGTTAGCGGGGGGGCCAGATACGCAGTATTTT. As protein: CATSRDPGLAGGPDTQYF. The variable domain in full, with the rest retrieved from reference TRBV15 and TRBJ2-3, is DAMVIQNPRYQVTQFGKPVTLSCSQTLNHNVMYWYQQKSSQAPKLLFHYYDKDFNNEADTPDNFQSRRPNTSFCFLDIRSPGLGDTAMYLCATSRDPGLAGGPDTQYFGPGTRLTVL.

The chain carries TRBV7-8 and TRBJ2-7, with D perhaps matching TRBD2 (5 bases). V was cut by 5 bases and J by 2 bases, with 16 bases left in between. This CDR3 is built from 15 residues. CDR1 and CDR2 from the germline V gene are SGHVS and FQNEAQ. As DNA, the CDR3 is TGTGCCAGCAGCAAAGGACTCGATCCTCCCTACGAGCAGTACTTC. It translates to CASSKGLDPPYEQYF.

The rearrangement joins TRBV15 to TRBJ1-2; TRBD1 might be the D (6 bases). Germline lookup yields CDR1 LNHNV and CDR2 YYDKDF (reference sequence). The CDR3 spans 16 residues. Trimming removed 3 bases at V and 4 bases at J, with 18 bases between. As DNA, the CDR3 is TGTGCCACCAGCAGGGTAGGAACAGGGTATGCCTATGGCTACACCTTC. This codes for CATSRVGTGYAYGYTF.

The rearrangement joins TRBV25-1 to TRBJ1-1; possible D gene TRBD1, 6 bases. CDR3 size: 14 residues. Germline V gene lookup returns CDR1 MGHDK and CDR2 SYGVNS. The V and J ends lost 6 bases and 6 bases respectively, with 17 bases between them. The CDR3 loop is CASRGEGGGAEAFF. CDR3 sequence (DNA): TGTGCCAGCAGGGGGGAAGGGGGAGGGGCTGAAGCTTTCTTT.

The genes are TRBV18 and TRBJ1-3, with TRBD1 matching 8 bases. The V segment lost 3 bases and the J segment 1 base; nucleotides outside the gene matches: 5. Germline values: CDR1 KGHSH, CDR2 LQKENI. The CDR3 totals 16 residues. The CDR3 coding sequence is TGTGCCAGCTCACCCAGGGGGCTTACGTCTGGAAACACCATATATTTT. Its protein is CASSPRGLTSGNTIYF.

J is TRBJ1-2 and V is TRBV5-4; 12 bases match TRBD1. The V and J ends lost 0 bases and 5 bases, in that order; junction bases with no gene match: 8. The CDR3 runs 17 residues. Per the germline V gene, CDR1 is SGHNT and CDR2 is YYREEE (reference sequence). CDR3 amino acids: CASSLGGTGGRKYGYTF. The DNA for the CDR3 is TGTGCCAGCAGCTTGGGGGGGACAGGGGGCCGAAAATATGGCTACACCTTC.

In its sample, this clone was seen a few times. The genes are TRBV10-2 and TRBJ2-5, with D maybe TRBD2 (6 bases). Trimming removed 7 bases at V and 5 bases at J, with 20 bases between. In germline, CDR1 is WSHSY, CDR2 SAAADI. The CDR3 extends over 15 amino acids. The CDR3 protein is CASKKGIGGRETQYF. Here the CDR3 DNA reads TGCGCCAGCAAGAAAGGTATTGGAGGGCGGGAGACCCAGTACTTC.

CDR3 residues: CASSIRGNPSDQPQHF. The DNA for the CDR3 is TGTGCCAGTAGTATAAGGGGTAATCCGTCCGATCAGCCCCAGCATTTT. The rearrangement joins TRBV19 to TRBJ1-5; TRBD1 is a possible D gene (5 bases). The V and J ends lost 2 bases and 5 bases respectively, with 16 bases between them. CDR1 is LNHDA, CDR2 SQIVND, per germline (reference sequence). The CDR3 totals 16 residues.

V usage is TRBV27 and J usage is TRBJ2-1; TRBD2 is a possible D gene (6 bases). V gave up 4 bases and J gave up 7 bases, with 17 bases separating them. The CDR3 extends over 15 amino acids. The germline CDR1 and CDR2 sequences are MNHEY and SMNVEV (reference sequence). As DNA, the CDR3 is TGTGCCAGCAGTTCCCCCGGGGGAGGTTCTAATGAGCAGTTCTTC. It yields the protein CASSSPGGGSNEQFF.